The 2 T cell receptor beta chains in this list originate from one sample, sequenced in a study of T cell repertoires in cytomegalovirus infection. TCRdb analysed the reads with MiXCR anew, one entry per CDR3 protein. The sample holds some 180,000 distinct CDR3 sequences; roughly 15% are singletons and the top ten take approximately 25%. Specimen: CD8+ T cells from PBMCs. These receptors originate from a human donor in good health (CMV status not recorded). Some clones in this sample may be carry-over from other donors' samples.

The chain is built from TRBV7-2 and TRBJ1-5, with D perhaps TRBD1 (5 bases). Trimming removed 2 bases at V and 3 bases at J, with 17 bases between. Looked up from germline, CDR1 is SGHTA and CDR2 is FQGNSA. The CDR3 consists of 17 residues. The CDR3 sequence: CASSLNPAGGDNQPQHF. DNA of the CDR3: TGTGCCAGCAGCTTAAATCCGGCGGGGGGTGACAATCAGCCCCAGCATTTT. Full variable domain (outside the CDR3, taken from reference TRBV7-2 and TRBJ1-5): GAGVSQSPSNKVTEKGKDVELRCDPISGHTALYWYRQSLGQGLEFLIYFQGNSAPDKSGLPSDRFSAERTGGSVSTLTIQRTQQEDSAVYLCASSLNPAGGDNQPQHFGDGTRLSIL.

J is TRBJ2-1 and V is TRBV28; possibly TRBD2 for D (5 bases). Germline loops: CDR1 MDHEN, CDR2 SYDVKM. The CDR3 sequence is 14 residues long. Trimming took off 3 bases at V and 4 bases at J, with 10 bases between the two ends. The CDR3: CASSLKSGYNEQFF. CDR3 DNA sequence: TGTGCCAGCAGTTTGAAGTCGGGGTACAATGAGCAGTTCTTC.